Following are 18 T cell receptor beta chains from one sample sequenced in a study of blood T cell repertoires in COVID-19. Some clones are missing from TCRdb's copy, which holds only in-frame ones; the method was immunoSEQ multiplex PCR. The sample lists 130,000 to 150,000 clones, around nine tenths occurring once. The sample was peripheral blood. Source of these receptors: a woman aged 35 to 49 with acute or convalescent COVID-19.

The CDR3 loop is CASGRTSGGSNGEQYF. DNA for the CDR3: TGTGCCAGCGGGCGGACTAGCGGGGGATCAAACGGCGAGCAGTACTTC. V is TRBV2 and J is TRBJ2-7; 13 bases are a match to TRBD2. The V gene's germline CDR1 is SNHLY and CDR2 FYNNEI. The length of the CDR3 is 16 residues. J lost 6 bases, V lost 8 bases, and 13 bases had no gene match.

V and J are TRBV19 and TRBJ1-3; 8 bases align to TRBD1. The CDR3 runs to 14 residues. J lost 4 bases, V lost 8 bases, and 7 bases had no gene match. Germline lookup yields CDR1 LNHDA and CDR2 SQIVND (reference sequence). CDR3 nucleotide sequence: TGTGCCAGTTACGCTGGACAGGGAGGAAACACCATATATTTT. It codes for CASYAGQGGNTIYF.

The J gene is TRBJ1-2, the V gene TRBV3-1 (or the pseudogene TRBV3-2); perhaps TRBD1 as D (6 bases). CDR1 LGHDT and CDR2 YNNKEL come from the germline V gene (reference sequence). This CDR3 has 15 residues. V was cut by 1 base and J by 0 bases, with 9 bases left in between. CDR3 sequence reads: CASSQAGQPNYGYTF. In DNA form, the CDR3 reads TGTGCCAGCAGCCAAGCTGGACAGCCTAACTATGGCTACACCTTC.

The genes are TRBV30 and TRBJ1-2, with 10 bases aligning to TRBD1. The CDR3 spans 13 residues. V trimming: 7 bases; J trimming: 4 bases; junction bases outside the gene matches: 6. The germline CDR1 and CDR2 sequences are GTSNPN and SVGIG (reference sequence). CDR3 in amino acids: CAYSGQGTYGYTF. The CDR3 DNA sequence: TGTGCCTACTCGGGACAGGGGACCTATGGCTACACCTTC.

The V and J genes are TRBV18 and TRBJ2-7; the match to TRBD2 covers 9 bases. Germline-derived CDR1 and CDR2 are KGHSH and LQKENI. This CDR3 contains 13 residues. Unmatched junction bases numbered 2, after V lost 5 bases and J lost 3 bases. In nucleotides, the CDR3 is TGTGCCAGCTCAGTGACTAGCGGCTACGAGCAGTACTTC. This encodes CASSVTSGYEQYF. Based on the CDR3 plus reference TRBV18 and TRBJ2-7, the full variable domain is NAGVMQNPRHLVRRRGQEARLRCSPMKGHSHVYWYRQLPEEGLKFMVYLQKENIIDESGMPKERFSAEFPKEGPSILRIQQVVRGDSAAYFCASSVTSGYEQYFGPGTRLTVT.

V usage is TRBV4-3 and J usage is TRBJ2-7; TRBD2 aligns across 8 bases. The germline CDR1 and CDR2 sequences are LGHNA and YSLEER. V shed 4 bases, J shed 1 base, and the junction held 6 bases outside the gene matches. The CDR3 runs 15 residues. The CDR3 sequence: CASSPTLAGSYEQYF. The CDR3 region has the DNA TGCGCCAGCAGCCCAACGCTAGCGGGTTCCTACGAGCAGTACTTC.

This chain connects TRBV3-1 (or the pseudogene TRBV3-2) to TRBJ2-3; maybe TRBD2 (5 bases). Germline V gene sequence: CDR1 LGHDT, CDR2 YNNKEL (reference sequence). V was pared by 10 bases and J by 2 bases, with 25 bases between. The CDR3 covers 17 residues. The CDR3 is CAIQEGVALLYTDTQYF. CDR3 DNA: TGTGCCATCCAAGAGGGAGTAGCTTTACTATACACAGATACGCAGTATTTT.

CDR3 region: CASSVGSRDNEKLFF. The DNA for the CDR3 is TGTGCCAGCAGCGTAGGGTCAAGAGATAATGAAAAACTGTTTTTT. The chain links TRBV9 to TRBJ1-4, with D unclear. The CDR3 covers 15 residues. From germline, CDR1 is SGDLS and CDR2 YYNGEE. Trimming pared 0 bases from V and 4 bases from J, leaving 10 bases between.

The V gene is TRBV18, the J gene TRBJ1-2; 8 nucleotides match TRBD1. Germline trimming cut 6 bases from V and 8 bases from J; bases unmatched to any gene: 8. The length of the CDR3 is 13 residues. Per the germline V gene, CDR1 is KGHSH and CDR2 is LQKENI. The CDR3 loop reads CASSLQGEVGYTF. The CDR3 coding sequence is TGTGCCAGCTCTCTACAGGGGGAGGTAGGCTACACCTTC.

The V and J genes are TRBV27 and TRBJ2-6; D remains ambiguous. Germline assignment: CDR1 MNHEY and CDR2 SMNVEV (reference sequence). CDR3 length: 15 residues. Trimming took 6 bases from V and 0 from J, leaving 9 bases between them. The DNA for the CDR3 is TGTGCCAGCAGGCCTACGATCTCTGGGGCCAACGTCCTGACTTTC. It codes for CASRPTISGANVLTF.

This clone has a handful of counts. This rearrangement joins TRBV4-3 to TRBJ2-7; 9 nucleotides match TRBD1. The V gene end was trimmed by 4 bases and the J gene end by 2 bases; junction bases not matched to a gene: 6. Germline V gene lookup returns CDR1 LGHNA and CDR2 YSLEER. The CDR3 loop spans 15 amino acids. The CDR3 reads CASSREQGAPYEQYF. The CDR3 DNA is TGCGCCAGCAGCCGAGAACAGGGGGCTCCCTACGAGCAGTACTTC.

This clone was recorded only once. This sequence joins TRBV5-4 and TRBJ2-7; tentatively, D is TRBD2 (6 bases). The CDR3 length is 13 residues. Trimming removed 4 bases from V and 3 bases from J, with 11 bases in between. Germline-derived CDR1 and CDR2 are SGHNT and YYREEE (reference sequence). CDR3: CASSGEEVYEQYF. The CDR3, as DNA: TGTGCCAGCAGCGGGGAGGAAGTCTACGAGCAGTACTTC.

The chain couples TRBV19 to TRBJ2-2, with 9 bases identical to TRBD1. V trimming: 6 bases; J trimming: 5 bases; junction bases outside the gene matches: 4. CDR1 and CDR2 from the germline V gene are LNHDA and SQIVND (reference sequence). There are 14 residues in the CDR3. DNA of the CDR3: TGTGCCAGTAGAAGGGACAGGGAGACCGGGGAGCTGTTTTTT. Translated, it gives CASRRDRETGELFF.

This chain uses TRBV7-3 with TRBJ2-3, with 8 nucleotides matching TRBD2. With 3 bases clipped from V and 0 bases from J, the junction kept 2 bases outside the gene matches. Germline CDR1 and CDR2: SGHTA and FQGTGA. This CDR3 has 15 residues. CDR3 in DNA: TGTGCCAGCAGCTTGACTAGCGTAAGCACAGATACGCAGTATTTT. It encodes CASSLTSVSTDTQYF.

This rearrangement joins TRBV5-1 to TRBJ1-2; 7 bases line up with TRBD1. CDR1 and CDR2 (germline): SGHRS, YFSETQ. This CDR3 has 14 amino acids. V was clipped by 3 bases and J by 5 bases; unmatched bases: 7. The CDR3 DNA reads as TGCGCCAGCAGCTCAGACAGGGAGTGGTATGGCTACACCTTC. Translating gives CASSSDREWYGYTF.

V gene TRBV19 combines with J gene TRBJ1-2; 11 positions match TRBD1. CDR3 size: 14 residues. V gave up 5 bases and J gave up 6 bases; unmatched junction bases: 5. Looked up from germline, CDR1 is LNHDA and CDR2 is SQIVND (reference sequence). The chain's CDR3 is CASSGGQGVDGYTF. As DNA, the CDR3 is TGTGCCAGTAGTGGGGGACAGGGGGTTGATGGCTACACCTTC.

This clone has more than one count but fewer than ten. The CDR3 DNA reads TGTGCCAGCGCACCAGGGGGCAATCAGCCCCAGCATTTT. It yields the protein CASAPGGNQPQHF. This chain joins TRBV2 and TRBJ1-5; D might be TRBD1 (6 bases). Trimming left V 8 bases short and J 2 bases short, with 10 bases between. The CDR3 covers 13 residues. Germline V gene sequence: CDR1 SNHLY, CDR2 FYNNEI.

This chain connects TRBV10-3 to TRBJ1-1, with D possibly being TRBD1 (5 bases). The CDR3 is 14 residues long. Trimming took off 8 bases at V and 5 bases at J, with 18 bases between the two ends. Germline CDR1 ENHRY, CDR2 SYGVKD. Here the CDR3 reads CAIGARMGGTEAFF. The DNA of the CDR3 is TGTGCCATCGGGGCTAGAATGGGGGGGACTGAAGCTTTCTTT.